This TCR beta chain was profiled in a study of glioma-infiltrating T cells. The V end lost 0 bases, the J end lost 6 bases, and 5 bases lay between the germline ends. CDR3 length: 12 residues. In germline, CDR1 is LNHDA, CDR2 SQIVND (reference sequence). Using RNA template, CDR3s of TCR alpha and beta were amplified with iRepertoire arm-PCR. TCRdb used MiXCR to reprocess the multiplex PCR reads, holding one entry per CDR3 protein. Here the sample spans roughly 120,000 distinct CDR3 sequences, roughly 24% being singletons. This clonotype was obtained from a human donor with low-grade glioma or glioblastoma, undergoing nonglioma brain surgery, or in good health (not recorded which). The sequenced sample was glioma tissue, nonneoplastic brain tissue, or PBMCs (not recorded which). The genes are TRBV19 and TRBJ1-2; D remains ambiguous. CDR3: CASSIDWNGYTF. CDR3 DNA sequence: TGTGCCAGTAGTATAGATTGGAATGGCTACACCTTC.